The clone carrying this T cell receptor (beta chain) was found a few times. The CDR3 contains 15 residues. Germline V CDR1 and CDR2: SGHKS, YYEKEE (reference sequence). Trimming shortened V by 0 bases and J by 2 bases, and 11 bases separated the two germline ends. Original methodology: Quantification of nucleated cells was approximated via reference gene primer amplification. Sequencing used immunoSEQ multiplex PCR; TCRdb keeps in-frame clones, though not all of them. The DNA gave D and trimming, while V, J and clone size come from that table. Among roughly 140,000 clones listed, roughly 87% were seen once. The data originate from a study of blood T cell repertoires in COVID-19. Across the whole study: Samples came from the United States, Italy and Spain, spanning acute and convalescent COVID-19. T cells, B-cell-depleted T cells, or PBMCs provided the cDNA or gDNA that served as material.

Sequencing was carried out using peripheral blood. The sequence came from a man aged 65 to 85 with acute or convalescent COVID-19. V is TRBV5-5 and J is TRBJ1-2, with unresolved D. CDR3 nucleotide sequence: TGTGCCAGCAGCTTGGCTATCGGCGGGAACTATGGCTACACCTTC. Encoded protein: CASSLAIGGNYGYTF.